Presented here are 2 T cell receptor beta chains from one specimen sequenced in a study of radiation and T cells in renal cell carcinoma. The data were produced by immunoSEQ multiplex PCR, yet TCRdb's version contains in-frame clones alone and is incomplete. Here the sample spans 150,000 to 200,000 clones, about 87% being singletons. The time point: blood 4 weeks post-SBRT, at nephrectomy. Treatment here: 15 Gy SBRT to primary tumor, nephrectomy 4 weeks later. The sequenced sample was blood, obtained from a patient whose treatment included radiotherapy and nephrectomy. Receptors originate from a woman aged 50 to 60 with renal cell carcinoma.

The V and J genes are TRBV2 and TRBJ2-1; D is tentatively TRBD1 or TRBD2 (6 bases each). The CDR3 covers 12 residues. The germline gives CDR1 SNHLY, CDR2 FYNNEI. This CDR3 reads CAGGGQRYEQFF. CDR3 nucleotide sequence: TGTGCAGGAGGGGGGCAGCGGTATGAGCAGTTCTTC.

The sample holds one count of this clone. This chain links TRBV7-2 with TRBJ2-7; no clear D. V shed 4 bases and J shed 0 bases, with 4 bases lying between them. From germline, CDR1 is SGHTA and CDR2 FQGNSA. The CDR3 consists of 12 residues. CDR3 nucleotide sequence: TGTGCCAGCAGCTCCAGCTCCTACGAGCAGTACTTC. It specifies CASSSSSYEQYF. Supplemented by reference TRBV7-2 and TRBJ2-7, the full variable domain reads GAGVSQSPSNKVTEKGKDVELRCDPISGHTALYWYRQSLGQGLEFLIYFQGNSAPDKSGLPSDRFSAERTGGSVSTLTIQRTQQEDSAVYLCASSSSSYEQYFGPGTRLTVT.